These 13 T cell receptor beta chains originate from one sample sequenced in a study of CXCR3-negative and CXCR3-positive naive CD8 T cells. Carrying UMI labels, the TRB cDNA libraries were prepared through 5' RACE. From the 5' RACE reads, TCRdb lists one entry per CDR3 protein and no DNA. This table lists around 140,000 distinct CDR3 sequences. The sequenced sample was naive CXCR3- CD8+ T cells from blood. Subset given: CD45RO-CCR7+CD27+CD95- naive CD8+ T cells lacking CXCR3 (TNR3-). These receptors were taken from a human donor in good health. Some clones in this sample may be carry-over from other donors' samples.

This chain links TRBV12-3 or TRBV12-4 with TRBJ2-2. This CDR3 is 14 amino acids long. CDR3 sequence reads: CASSWAANTGELFF.

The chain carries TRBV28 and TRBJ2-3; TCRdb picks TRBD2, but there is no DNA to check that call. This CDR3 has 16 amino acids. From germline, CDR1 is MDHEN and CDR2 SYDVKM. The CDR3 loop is CASSLFGRESTDTQYF.

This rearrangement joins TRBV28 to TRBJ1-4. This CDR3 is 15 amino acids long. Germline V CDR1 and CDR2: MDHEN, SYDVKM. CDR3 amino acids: CASSPFSGGVEKLFF.

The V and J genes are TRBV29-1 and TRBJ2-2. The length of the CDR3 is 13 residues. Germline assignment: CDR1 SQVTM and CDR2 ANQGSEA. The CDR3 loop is CSVTDWSTGELFF.

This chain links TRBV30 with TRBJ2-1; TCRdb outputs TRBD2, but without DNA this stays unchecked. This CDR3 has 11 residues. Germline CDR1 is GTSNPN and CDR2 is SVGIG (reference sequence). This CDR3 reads CAWSLGSEQFF.

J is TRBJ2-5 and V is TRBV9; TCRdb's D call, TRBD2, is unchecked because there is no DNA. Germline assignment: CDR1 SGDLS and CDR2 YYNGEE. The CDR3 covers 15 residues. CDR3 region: CASSPTSGGQETQYF.

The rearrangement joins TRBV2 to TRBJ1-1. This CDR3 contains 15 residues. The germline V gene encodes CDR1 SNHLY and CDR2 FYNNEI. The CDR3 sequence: CASSEKDGARTEAFF.

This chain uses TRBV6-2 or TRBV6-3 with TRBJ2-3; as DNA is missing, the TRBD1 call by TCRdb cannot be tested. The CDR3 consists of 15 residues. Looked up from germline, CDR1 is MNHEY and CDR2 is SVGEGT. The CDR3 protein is CASGSTRQITDTQYF.

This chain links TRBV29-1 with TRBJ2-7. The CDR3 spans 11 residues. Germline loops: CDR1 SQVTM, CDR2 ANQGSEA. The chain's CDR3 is CSVETRYEQYF.

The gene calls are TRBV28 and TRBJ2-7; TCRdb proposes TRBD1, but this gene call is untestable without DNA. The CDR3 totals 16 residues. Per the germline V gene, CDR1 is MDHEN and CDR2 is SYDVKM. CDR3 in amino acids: CASSLNSGTWLYEQYF.

The CDR3 loop reads CSVEDLTSGLYNEQFF. The genes are TRBV29-1 and TRBJ2-1; TCRdb proposes TRBD2, but this gene call is untestable without DNA. The CDR3 sequence is 16 residues long. Per the germline V gene, CDR1 is SQVTM and CDR2 is ANQGSEA.

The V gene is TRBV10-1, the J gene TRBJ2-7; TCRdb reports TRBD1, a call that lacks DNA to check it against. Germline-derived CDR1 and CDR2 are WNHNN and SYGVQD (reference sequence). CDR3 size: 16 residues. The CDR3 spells CASSDPWTATPGEQYF.

CDR3 region: CASSAGGYTYEQYF. The chain has TRBV7-6 and TRBJ2-7; the D call from TCRdb, TRBD1, cannot be confirmed without DNA. The CDR3 is made up of 14 amino acids. Germline lookup yields CDR1 SGHVS and CDR2 FNYEAQ.